This T cell receptor (beta chain) stems from a study of cytomegalovirus exposure and HLA in healthy donors. CDR1 is MNHEY and CDR2 is SMNVEV in the germline V gene (reference sequence). V was clipped by 6 bases and J by 3 bases, with 11 bases between them. There are 13 residues in the CDR3. This clone was seen only once. As yet, its antigen is unknown. It was with 60 Vbeta and 13 Jbeta primers that the PCR ran. Original data processing: Later, an analysis found some 80 million unique TCR beta chains, and about 10 million of these were shared. Profiling relied on immunoSEQ multiplex PCR, and the TCRdb table lists in-frame clones only, not all of them. That table supplies the V and J calls and clone size; D and trimming were determined from the DNA. This sample has about 160,000 clones; roughly 84% occur once, and the top ten carry under 1.1%. The donors were healthy bone marrow donors. Study-wide results and limits: A few V segments could not be told apart, such as TRBV6-2 and TRBV6-3, and were left out.

The chain recombines TRBV27 with TRBJ1-1; TRBD1 is a possible D gene (5 bases). The TCR sequence derives from a man aged 30 to 39 in good health and CMV-seronegative. The source material was PBMCs. In DNA, the CDR3 is TGTGCCAGCAGCCATTTAGGGGACACTGAAGCTTTCTTT. This translates into CASSHLGDTEAFF.